This T cell receptor beta chain was found in a study of neurological immune-mediated disorders. Overall study findings and caveats: Phylogenetically, 18 of 34 multiple sclerosis patients' repertoires fell into one related-CDR3 cluster, a possible signature. HTLV-1-associated myelopathy led in TCR clonal expansion, while multiple sclerosis ranked lowest, below healthy controls.

There are many counts of this clonotype. Its target is not known. From germline, CDR1 is MNHEY and CDR2 SVGAGI. V shed 5 bases and J shed 7 bases, with 9 bases lying between them. This CDR3 region has 13 residues. PBMCs stored at -80 C, numbering 2 million, were the origin of the unsorted libraries. A 10-nucleotide random UMI tagged transcripts in template-switch 5'RACE cDNA synthesis. TCRdb re-called the 5' RACE reads with MiXCR, one entry per CDR3 protein. The sample records 54,000 or so distinct CDR3 sequences, under 4.5% being singletons. The V and J genes are TRBV6-5 and TRBJ1-6; D might be TRBD1 (6 bases). The sequence was obtained from a woman younger than 45 with multiple sclerosis. The material sequenced was PBMCs. As DNA, the CDR3 is TGTGCCAGCAGTACTACAGGGAATTCACCCCTCCACTTT. Translating it yields CASSTTGNSPLHF.